This entry is about one T cell receptor (beta chain). What it binds is unknown. Germline CDR1 and CDR2: MNHEY and SVGEGT. V shed 5 bases and J shed 1 base, with 6 bases lying between them. The CDR3 contains 12 residues. The sample originates from a study of Ad26.COV2.S vaccination and SARS-CoV-2 variants. Study-wide findings and caveats: Total responses of T cells may have been underestimated by the analyses of TCR breadth and depth.

Stated treatment: roughly 18 received Ad26.COV2.S at low or high dose, single or two shots; roughly five received placebo; per-sample allocation not given. Collection of the samples took place on day 63 after the first injection of vaccine or placebo. The donor was a Boston adult aged 18-55 years. The table came from immunoSEQ multiplex PCR; TCRdb's copy has only in-frame clones and leaves some out. The sample includes 440,000 or so clones, 89% of them seen just once. Specimen: peripheral blood, collected in a trial of Ad26.COV2.S vaccine versus placebo. The J gene is TRBJ2-7, the V gene TRBV6-2 or TRBV6-3; possibly TRBD1 for D (6 bases). This clonotype was obtained from a person aged 18-60 years who received the Ad26.COV2.S COVID-19 vaccine or a placebo. The CDR3 loop is CASSQGSYEQYF. CDR3 nucleotide sequence: TGTGCCAGCAGTCAGGGGTCCTACGAGCAGTACTTC.